This T cell receptor beta chain was observed in a study of T-cell reconstitution after alpha-beta-depleted transplantation in children. Germline-derived CDR1 and CDR2 are ENHRY and SYGVKD. This CDR3 is built from 13 residues. Deletions cut 2 bases from V and 6 bases from J, with 10 bases between. The authors prepared the TCRbeta library with unique molecular identifiers. TCRdb reprocessed the PCR reads with MiXCR, giving one entry per CDR3 protein. This table holds 300,000 to 350,000 distinct CDR3 sequences, around 20% found once. This clonotype was observed a few times. Its antigen is undetermined. Notes on the study in general: Approximately two months post-transplant, alpha-beta T cells reportedly originated from several hundred expanded graft clones. T-cell counts and diversity at one year following transplant were attributed mainly to newly produced T cells. There were some patients whose high TCRbeta diversity at day 60 came from surviving recipient T cells and thymic progenitors.

The specimen comprised PBMCs, mostly from graft donor cells, sampled 180 days after TCRalphabeta/CD19-depleted stem cell transplant. The clonotype comes from a male patient between 5 and 17 years old who had a stem cell transplant for acute lymphoblastic leukemia, so the T cells may come from the graft donor. The V and J genes are TRBV10-3 and TRBJ1-2; D may be TRBD1 (5 bases). Written as DNA, the CDR3 is TGTGCCATCAGTGAGGGGGCTAGTGATGGCTACACCTTC. Amino acids: CAISEGASDGYTF.